Listed below are T cell receptor beta chains from one sample, sequenced in a study of cytomegalovirus exposure and HLA in healthy donors. Sequencing was performed with immunoSEQ multiplex PCR; in TCRdb, only in-frame clones are kept and a portion is missing. The data hold roughly 200,000 clones, with roughly 80% observed a single time. Sequenced material: PBMCs. These receptors all come from a man aged 35-49 years in good health and CMV-seronegative. The CDR3 runs from the conserved cysteine through the conserved F or W. The D gene is left open where the match is weak. Size is stated for part of the rows, as once, few or many counts, or as a class when the clone is expanded.

>TRBV7-3|TRBD2|TRBJ2-6|NA
TGTGCCAGCAGCTCCCGAGCGGGAGGGATCTCTGGGGCCAACGTCCTGACTTTC
CASSSRAGGISGANVLTF
>TRBV19|NA|TRBJ2-4|few
TGTGCCAGTAGTATAGGTTACGCAGGACTCAAAAACATTCAGTACTTC
CASSIGYAGLKNIQYF
>TRBV19|NA|TRBJ1-5|NA
TGTGCCAGTAGTACCCGACAGAACAGCAATCAGCCCCAGCATTTT
CASSTRQNSNQPQHF
>TRBV5-1|TRBD2|TRBJ2-7|NA
TGCGCCAGCAGCCCAAGCGGGAGTACCTACGAGCAGTACTTC
CASSPSGSTYEQYF
>TRBV5-6|TRBD2|TRBJ2-3|NA
TGTGCCAGCAGCTTGTTGGCTAGCGGGGGTATAACAGATACGCAGTATTTT
CASSLLASGGITDTQYF
>TRBV7-9|NA|TRBJ1-2|NA
TGTGCCAGCAGCACACGTCAGGGATTAGAGGGCTACACCTTC
CASSTRQGLEGYTF
>TRBV29-1|TRBD1|TRBJ2-5|NA
TGCAGCGTGACTCCGGGACAGGGGAAAGAGACCCAGTACTTC
CSVTPGQGKETQYF
>TRBV7-9|NA|TRBJ2-5|NA
TGTGCCAGCAGCCTCCCGGAGACCCAGTACTTC
CASSLPETQYF
>TRBV5-1|TRBD1|TRBJ2-2|NA
TGCGCCAGCAGCTTTCCGTCCGGGACAGACGCCGGGGAGCTGTTTTTT
CASSFPSGTDAGELFF
>TRBV12-5|NA|TRBJ1-6|NA
TGTGCTAGTGTTCCGGACCCTGCGGGTAATTCACCCCTCCACTTT
CASVPDPAGNSPLHF